This TCR beta chain appears in the sequencing data of a study of T-cell memory formation after mild COVID-19. Findings and limits, study-wide: Proof of SARS-CoV-2 specificity was absent for the second-wave clones that crested on day 37.

This clonotype showed up many times. Its target is not known. V shed 5 bases and J 5 bases; nucleotides not matched to a gene: 8. The CDR3 extends over 14 amino acids. From germline, CDR1 is PRHDT and CDR2 FYEKMQ (reference sequence). The TCR alpha and TCR beta cDNA libraries, bearing sample barcodes and UMIs, were generated by 5'RACE using constant-segment primers. TCRdb used MiXCR to reprocess the 5' RACE reads, holding one entry per CDR3 protein. Among more than 25,000 distinct CDR3 sequences, 15% to 20% were seen once, and the ten largest hold about 1.4%. Sample: PBMCs or a T cell subset sorted from them (not recorded which). This clonotype originated in an adult who had mild COVID-19 (a few samples of this study predate the infection). Cell type and time point are not known. The chain combines TRBV13 with TRBJ2-7, with 8 positions matching TRBD1. This CDR3 is CASSPRGQGNEQYF. DNA of the CDR3: TGTGCCAGCAGCCCGCGCGGACAGGGAAACGAGCAGTACTTC.